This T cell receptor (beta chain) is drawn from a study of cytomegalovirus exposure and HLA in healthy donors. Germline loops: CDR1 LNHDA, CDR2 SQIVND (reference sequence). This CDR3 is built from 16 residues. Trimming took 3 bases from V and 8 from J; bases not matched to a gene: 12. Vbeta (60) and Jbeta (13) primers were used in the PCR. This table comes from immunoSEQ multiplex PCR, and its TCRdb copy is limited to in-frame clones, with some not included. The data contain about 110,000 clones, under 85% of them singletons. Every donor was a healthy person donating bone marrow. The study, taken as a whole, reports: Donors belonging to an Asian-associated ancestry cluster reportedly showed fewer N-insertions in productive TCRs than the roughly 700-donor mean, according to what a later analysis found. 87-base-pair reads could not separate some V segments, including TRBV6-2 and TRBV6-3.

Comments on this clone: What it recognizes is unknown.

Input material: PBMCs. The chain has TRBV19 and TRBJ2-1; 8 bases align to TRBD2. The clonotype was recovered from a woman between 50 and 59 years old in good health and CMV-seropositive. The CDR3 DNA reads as TGTGCCAGTAGTATGAATTCCGGGAGGGCCTGGGATGAGCAGTTCTTC. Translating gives CASSMNSGRAWDEQFF.